This T cell receptor (beta chain) was sequenced during a study of T-cell memory formation after mild COVID-19. Study-wide points: There were some responding clones in pre-infection memory, which suggested that cross-reactive memory had joined.

One entry per CDR3 protein, called by TCRdb with MiXCR from the 5' RACE reads. This sample yields a few hundred thousand distinct CDR3 sequences, of which 14% are seen a single time; roughly 23% belongs to the top ten. The sample holds a few counts of this clonotype. The antigen is not known. V was pared by 4 bases and J by 12 bases, with 10 bases between. CDR3 size: 11 residues. Sequences were obtained from PBMCs or a T cell subset sorted from them (not recorded which). The receptor comes from a man aged 18 to 30 who had mild COVID-19 (a few samples of this study predate the infection). Cell type and time point are not known. The chain uses TRBV12-3 or TRBV12-4 and TRBJ2-1; weak D call: TRBD1 (5 bases). This CDR3 is CASSSRGRQFF. CDR3 DNA sequence: TGTGCCAGCAGTTCTAGGGGTCGGCAGTTCTTC.